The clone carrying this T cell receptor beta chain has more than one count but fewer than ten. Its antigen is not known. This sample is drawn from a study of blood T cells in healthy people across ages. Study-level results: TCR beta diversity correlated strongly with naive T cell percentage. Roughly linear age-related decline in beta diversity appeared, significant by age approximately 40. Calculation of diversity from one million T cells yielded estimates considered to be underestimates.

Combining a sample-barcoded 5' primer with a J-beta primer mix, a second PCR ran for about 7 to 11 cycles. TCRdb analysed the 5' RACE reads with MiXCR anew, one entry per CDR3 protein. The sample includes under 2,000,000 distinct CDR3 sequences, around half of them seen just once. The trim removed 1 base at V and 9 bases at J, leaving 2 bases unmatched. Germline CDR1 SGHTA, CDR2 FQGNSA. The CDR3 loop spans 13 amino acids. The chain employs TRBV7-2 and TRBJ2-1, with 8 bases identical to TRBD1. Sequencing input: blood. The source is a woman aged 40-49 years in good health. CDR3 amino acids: CASSLDRGIEQFF. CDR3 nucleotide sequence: TGTGCCAGCAGCTTAGACAGGGGGATTGAGCAGTTCTTC.